The 14 T cell receptor beta chains below were found in one sample sequenced in a study of breast tumors, draining lymph nodes, adjacent tissues (dated by TCRdb to 2016 to 2017). The axillary draining lymph nodes of breast cancer patients were the source of the lymph node samples. Library creation used multiplex PCR. The listed sequencing device is Illumina HiSeq 2000. Starting from the raw public reads, TCRdb applied fastp trimming at Q25, assembled clones with MiXCR and retained in-frame beta chains. Rows matching on CDR3 protein sequence are summarized as one entry with the most common DNA and genes. This sample gives tens of thousands of distinct CDR3 sequences in total; approximately 30% of them show up just once. Of the sample, 8.1% is held by the ten largest clones. The sample consisted of axillary lymph node tissue. These receptors were obtained from a female donor with breast cancer. Some clones in this sample may be carry-over from other donors' samples.

This clonotype was counted at least ten times. J is TRBJ2-7 and V is TRBV27, with D possibly TRBD1 on 5 matching bases. Trimming left V 8 bases short and J 3 bases short, with 14 bases between. There are 13 residues in the CDR3. Germline loops: CDR1 MNHEY, CDR2 SMNVEV (reference sequence). The CDR3 loop reads CASQPVGHYEQYF. The CDR3 DNA follows: TGTGCCAGCCAACCGGTGGGGCACTACGAGCAGTACTTC.

In this sample, this clonotype turned up many times. The chain couples TRBV20-1 to TRBJ2-1; 13 bases match TRBD2. V lost 3 bases to trimming and J lost 9 bases; unmatched junction nucleotides: 8. There are 15 residues in the CDR3. Per the germline V gene, CDR1 is DFQATT and CDR2 is SNEGSKA (reference sequence). CDR3 nucleotide sequence: TGCAGTGCTAGGATTGGACTAGCGGGAGTAGGTGAGCAGTTCTTC. Its protein is CSARIGLAGVGEQFF.

The table lists this clonotype with many counts. This clone may be a read error of a much larger clone one base away. The chain combines TRBV6-6 with TRBJ2-3; 7 positions match TRBD1. This CDR3 has 17 amino acids. The V gene's germline CDR1 is MNHNY and CDR2 SVGAGI (reference sequence). The CDR3 protein is CASSYVGTAQIADAQYF. CDR3 sequence (DNA): TGTGCCAGCAGTTATGTTGGGACAGCTCAAATCGCAGATGCGCAGTATTTT.

This sequence joins TRBV11-2 and TRBJ1-5; D is ambiguous. Trimming took off 1 base at V and 1 base at J, with 14 bases between the two ends. The CDR3 is made up of 17 amino acids. Germline V gene sequence: CDR1 SGHAT, CDR2 FQNNGV. In DNA, the CDR3 is TGTGCCAGCAGCTTAGTCCTAGCGGGAGGGAGCAATCAGCCCCAGCATTTT. This encodes CASSLVLAGGSNQPQHF.

Only a few counts were recorded for this clonotype. The chain couples TRBV15 to TRBJ1-1; D remains ambiguous. The germline V gene has CDR1 LNHNV and CDR2 YYDKDF (reference sequence). V lost 0 bases, J lost 2 bases, and 7 bases lay in between. The CDR3 has 14 residues. The CDR3 reads CATSRDPGNTEAFF. DNA of the CDR3: TGTGCCACCAGCAGAGATCCGGGAAACACTGAAGCTTTCTTT.

With regard to this clonotype: Given a much more abundant clone one base away, this may be a read error. The chain combines TRBV5-1 with TRBJ2-5; 7 nucleotides align to TRBD2. Trimming cost V 2 bases and J 5 bases; bases outside gene matches: 15. Germline-derived CDR1 and CDR2 are SGHRS and YFSETQ. The CDR3 has 17 amino acids. CDR3 sequence reads: CASSFRGGASAAETQYF. CDR3 nucleotides: TGCGCCAGCAGCTTCCGGGGAGGGGCTAGTGCTGCTGAGACCCAGTACTTC.

There are many counts of this clonotype. The chain is built from TRBV27 and TRBJ2-2; D call uncertain. This CDR3 region has 15 residues. Germline V CDR1 and CDR2: MNHEY, SMNVEV (reference sequence). V lost 1 base and J lost 5, with 11 bases in between. The CDR3 DNA reads as TGTGCCAGCAGTTTATTAACCCCGGCAACCGGGGAGCTGTTTTTT. Its translation is CASSLLTPATGELFF.

This clonotype was found many times. J is TRBJ2-7 and V is TRBV7-9, with D uncertain. The germline gives CDR1 SEHNR, CDR2 FQNEAQ (reference sequence). V was clipped by 1 base and J by 4 bases, with 14 bases between them. CDR3 length: 15 residues. The CDR3 DNA follows: TGTGCCAGCAGCTTAGGGTTCGGCAGACAATACGAGCAGTACTTC. It yields the protein CASSLGFGRQYEQYF.

On this clonotype itself: A much larger clonotype is one base distant, so this may be a read error. This chain connects TRBV4-3 to TRBJ1-3; perhaps TRBD1 as D (5 bases). Germline V gene lookup returns CDR1 LGHNA and CDR2 YSLEER. This CDR3 is built from 17 residues. The V gene lost 5 bases and the J gene lost 0 bases, with 17 bases spanning the gap. CDR3 sequence reads: CASSSRDGGSSGNTIYF. The CDR3 region has the DNA TGCGCCAGCAGCAGCCGAGACGGGGGTAGCTCTGGAAACACCATATATTTT.

On this clonotype: The junction departs from germline at one end; a sequencing error may be responsible. This chain links TRBV30 with TRBJ2-7; 10 nucleotides align to TRBD1. Germline V gene data show CDR1 as GTSNPN and CDR2 as SVGIG (reference sequence). The CDR3 consists of 13 residues. In DNA, the CDR3 is TGTGCCCGGATGGACAGGGGGTCCTACGAGCAGTGCTTC. Translated, it gives CARMDRGSYEQCF.

This clonotype was counted at least ten times. This chain connects TRBV30 to TRBJ2-7; 7 bases align to TRBD1. V gave up 0 bases and J gave up 3 bases; unmatched junction bases: 5. CDR1 is GTSNPN and CDR2 is SVGIG in the germline V gene (reference sequence). The CDR3 covers 14 residues. As DNA, the CDR3 is TGTGCCTGGAGTGTTGTTCCAGGGGGCTACGAGCAGTACTTC. This translates into CAWSVVPGGYEQYF.

This clonotype showed up many times. This chain joins TRBV7-9 and TRBJ2-7, with 7 bases lining up with TRBD1. J lost 3 bases, V lost 3 bases, and 2 bases had no gene match. Germline CDR1 and CDR2: SEHNR and FQNEAQ (reference sequence). The CDR3 consists of 13 residues. The CDR3 is CASSFPGGYEQYF. DNA of the CDR3: TGTGCCAGCAGCTTCCCAGGGGGCTACGAGCAGTACTTC. Filled out from reference TRBV7-9 and TRBJ2-7, the complete variable domain reads DTGVSQNPRHKITKRGQNVTFRCDPISEHNRLYWYRQTLGQGPEFLTYFQNEAQLEKSRLLSDRFSAERPKGSFSTLEIQRTEQGDSAMYLCASSFPGGYEQYFGPGTRLTVT.

This clonotype was seen at least ten times. The chain couples TRBV6-2 or TRBV6-3 to TRBJ2-3; D unclear. The CDR3 extends over 12 amino acids. The germline V and J ends were trimmed by 2 bases and 4 bases, with 4 bases remaining between them. Germline assignment: CDR1 MNHEY and CDR2 SVGEGT. CDR3 protein: CASSYPPDTQYF. In DNA, the CDR3 is TGTGCCAGCAGTTACCCGCCAGATACGCAGTATTTT.

The sample holds many counts of this clonotype. V gene TRBV29-1 combines with J gene TRBJ2-3, with TRBD2 matching 9 bases. This CDR3 region has 14 residues. The germline gives CDR1 SQVTM, CDR2 ANQGSEA. V lost 4 bases to trimming and J lost 3 bases; unmatched junction nucleotides: 5. The CDR3: CSVAAGGGTDTQYF. The CDR3, as DNA: TGCAGCGTTGCAGCGGGAGGTGGTACAGATACGCAGTATTTT.